This is a list of T cell receptor beta chains from one sample in a study of blood T cell repertoires in COVID-19. Here immunoSEQ multiplex PCR was the method, and the copy in TCRdb shows in-frame clones only, minus some. The table shows about 320,000 clones, with about nine tenths occurring only once. The material sequenced was PBMCs or T cells enriched from blood (not recorded which). The receptors shown here come from a man in his sixties who had recovered from COVID-19. Each CDR3 is given without its conserved first and last residue. A clone size is listed for some rows: how often the clone was seen (once, few, many), or a class if it is expanded.

V gene | clone size | CDR3 protein
TRBV14 | NA | ASSQKRLSGANVLT
TRBV7-9 | once | ASTPGQGLSAQY
TRBV6-1 | NA | ASSEAQYSNQPQH
TRBV4-1 | NA | ASSQGTVNTEAF
TRBV19 | NA | ASSSPTGLPQPQH
TRBV6-5 | NA | ASSSPGTEAF
TRBV11-3 | NA | ASSGLRTVSYEQY
TRBV9 | NA | ASSYVGATEAF
TRBV5-4 | NA | ASSSGTFGEAF
TRBV30 | NA | AWSSLTGSSDGYT
TRBV7-2 | NA | ASSPEGAWGTEAF
TRBV6-5 | NA | ASGGATNEKLF
TRBV7-6 | NA | ASSRVRTTNEKLF
TRBV19 | NA | ASSMDSGSPLH
TRBV2 | NA | ASSALGQGAQSSGYT
TRBV4-2 | once | ASSQDINTEAF
TRBV5-4 | NA | ASRMMGTGNTIY
TRBV6-5 | NA | ASKPVARESYEQY
TRBV18 | NA | ASSPQGPDTQY
TRBV2 | NA | ASSEHTDTQY
TRBV11-2 | once | ASSTAYEQY
TRBV28 | few | ASSFASGGTGELF
TRBV10-1 | NA | ASSRLPYGYT
TRBV7-2 | NA | ASSSQSVGAGEKLF
TRBV6-2/TRBV6-3 | once | ASSYGGANQPQH
TRBV28 | NA | ASSGAGRGYQETQY
TRBV29-1 | NA | SVTGRGYNEQF
TRBV6-2/TRBV6-3 | NA | ASSYDIRGADTEAF
TRBV19 | NA | ASSSSRQTVRTEAF
TRBV28 | NA | ASSLATGNTNTIY
TRBV2 | NA | ASIRERNNEQF
TRBV11-3 | once | ASRRSGTGELF
TRBV7-2 | once | ASSLDRRNTIY
TRBV19 | few | ASQGIYRGLGNTEAF
TRBV5-6 | NA | ASSLDAGLADTQY
TRBV2 | NA | ASGSLPAYNEQF
TRBV6-2/TRBV6-3 | NA | ASSRQETSTGYT
TRBV6-5 | NA | ASSLTGELEKLF
TRBV19 | few | ASIGGSRTGELF
TRBV18 | once | ASSPQGAGNTIY
TRBV7-2 | NA | ASSLVSNGRDTEAF
TRBV11-3 | NA | ASSLEAGAYNEQF
TRBV5-5 | once | ASSLLGTANSPLH
TRBV27 | NA | ASSSRSSYNEQF
TRBV18 | few | ASSDRQVSNYGYT
TRBV7-6 | NA | ASSPPGLGVTGELF
TRBV5-1 | NA | ASSPQGAYEQY
TRBV7-9 | NA | ATGRGFRLNTIY
TRBV18 | NA | ASSPPRDSNTGELF
TRBV6-2/TRBV6-3 | NA | ASSSGDYNEQF
TRBV11-2 | NA | ARTGREEDYEQY
TRBV4-1 | NA | ASSREPRTEAF
TRBV13 | few | ASSLGRGNQPQH